In its sample, the clone carrying this T cell receptor (beta chain) was seen once. Sequencing was performed with immunoSEQ multiplex PCR; in TCRdb, only in-frame clones are kept and a portion is missing. The sample consists of 200,000 to 300,000 clones, approximately 86% of them appearing once. This entry comes from a study of blood T cell repertoires in COVID-19. Germline CDR1 and CDR2: ENHRY and SYGVKD. The CDR3 is 15 residues long. V dropped 4 bases and J dropped 0 bases, with 13 bases sitting between them. The sequenced material came from peripheral blood. The receptor was derived from a man aged 25-40 years with active or convalescent COVID-19. V is TRBV10-3 and J is TRBJ2-7; D is ambiguous. CDR3 in amino acids: CAISAGRLSSYEQYF. The CDR3 DNA follows: TGTGCCATCAGTGCGGGTAGGCTGAGCTCCTACGAGCAGTACTTC.